Shown below are 21 T cell receptor beta chains from a single sample sequenced in a study of shared clonotypes between healthy human individuals. It was CD45RO-negative cells, positively selected for CCR7, that made up naive CD8 cells, with terminally differentiated effector memory CD45RA+ cells excluded. The protocol was immunoSEQ multiplex PCR, while the TCRdb copy is restricted to in-frame clones and leaves out a portion. Of millions of clones listed, 85% to 95% are singletons. Sequencing input: naive CD8+ T cells sorted from blood. These TCRs come from a young man in good health.

This chain links TRBV21-1 with TRBJ1-2. TRBV21-1 is a listed pseudogene. The CDR3 extends over 17 amino acids. CDR3 in DNA: TGTGCCAGCAGCGCCCACCCGGCTAGTTGCGGGGAATATGGCTACACCTTC. It encodes CASSAHPASCGEYGYTF.

The CDR3 is CASMGTGADNEQFF. The CDR3, as DNA: TGTGCCAGCATGGGGACAGGAGCTGACAATGAGCAGTTCTTC. The chain links TRBV2 to TRBJ2-1; TRBD1 matches at 8 bases. The CDR3 contains 14 residues. Unmatched junction bases numbered 7, after V lost 7 bases and J lost 5 bases. In germline, CDR1 is SNHLY, CDR2 FYNNEI. Full variable domain (outside the CDR3, taken from reference TRBV2 and TRBJ2-1): EPEVTQTPSHQVTQMGQEVILRCVPISNHLYFYWYRQILGQKVEFLVSFYNNEISEKSEIFDDQFSVERPDGSNFTLKIRSTKLEDSAMYFCASMGTGADNEQFFGPGTRLTVL.

The genes are TRBV13 and TRBJ1-2; D is perhaps TRBD1 (6 bases). Trimming cost V 5 bases and J 4 bases, with 11 bases left between them. The germline CDR1 and CDR2 sequences are PRHDT and FYEKMQ (reference sequence). The CDR3 runs 13 residues. This CDR3 is CASSKQGGYGYTF. CDR3 in DNA: TGTGCCAGCAGCAAACAGGGCGGCTATGGCTACACCTTC. The variable domain in full, with the rest retrieved from reference TRBV13 and TRBJ1-2, is AAGVIQSPRHLIKEKRETATLKCYPIPRHDTVYWYQQGPGQDPQFLISFYEKMQSDKGSIPDRFSAQQFSDYHSELNMSSLELGDSALYFCASSKQGGYGYTFGSGTRLTVV.

With respect to this clone: The limits of the CDR3 on the DNA are not certain, so only TCRdb's listed CDR3 is given. J is TRBJ1-6 and V is TRBV21-1; the table gives TRBD1 as D, unverified against the DNA. TRBV21-1 is classified as a pseudogene. Termini included, the CDR3 measures 17 amino acids. The CDR3 sequence: CASSKVAPGALGSPLHF.

V and J are TRBV11-2 and TRBJ2-6; TRBD1 matches 7 bases. The CDR3 has 17 residues. Germline V CDR1 and CDR2: SGHAT, FQNNGV. V lost 3 bases to trimming and J lost 0 bases; unmatched junction nucleotides: 5. CDR3 coding DNA: TGTGCCAGCAGCTTGGACAGGCTTAGCTCTGGGGCCAACGTCCTGACTTTC. Encoded protein: CASSLDRLSSGANVLTF.

The chain is built from TRBV4-3 and TRBJ1-1; possibly TRBD1 for D (6 bases). This CDR3 spans 15 amino acids. CDR1 and CDR2 (germline): LGHNA, YSLEER. Trimming took off 1 base at V and 3 bases at J, with 12 bases between the two ends. The CDR3 is CASSQGYRVDTEAFF. The CDR3 DNA follows: TGCGCCAGCAGCCAAGGTTACAGGGTGGACACTGAAGCTTTCTTT.

V gene TRBV7-2 combines with J gene TRBJ1-2, with D tentatively TRBD1 (5 bases). This CDR3 has 17 residues. V lost 0 bases to trimming and J lost 8 bases, with 22 bases between them. Germline V gene data show CDR1 as SGHTA and CDR2 as FQGNSA. CDR3 sequence: CASSLAAGAGSRYGYTF. The DNA of the CDR3 is TGTGCCAGCAGCTTAGCGGCAGGTGCAGGGAGTCGGTACGGCTACACCTTC.

The chain joins TRBV6-5 to TRBJ2-7; the D is unclear. V dropped 0 bases and J dropped 1 base, with 10 bases sitting between them. Germline lookup yields CDR1 MNHEY and CDR2 SVGAGI. CDR3 size: 15 residues. In DNA form, the CDR3 reads TGTGCCAGCAGTTACTCCTCAGAGACTTCCTACGAGCAGTACTTC. This codes for CASSYSSETSYEQYF.

The chain carries TRBV6-1 and TRBJ2-7; TRBD2 might be the D (5 bases). The germline V gene encodes CDR1 MNHNS and CDR2 SASEGT. Trimming left V 7 bases short and J 0 bases short, with 13 bases between. The CDR3 covers 14 residues. CDR3 nucleotides: TGTGCCAGCAAATCGGGAACGAGCTCCTACGAGCAGTACTTC. Amino acids: CASKSGTSSYEQYF.

Worth noting for this clone: One end of the junction varies from germline; a read error may be responsible. The V gene is TRBV5-4, the J gene TRBJ2-7; D possibly corresponds to TRBD2 (5 bases). Per the germline V gene, CDR1 is SGHNT and CDR2 is YYREEE (reference sequence). The CDR3 extends over 13 amino acids. The CDR3 nucleotides read TGTGCCACCAGCGGCAGGCCTTCCTACGAGCAGTACTTC. Translating gives CATSGRPSYEQYF.

This clone was detected once. The genes are TRBV9 and TRBJ1-6; D perhaps matches TRBD1 (6 bases). CDR3 length: 16 residues. V dropped 2 bases and J dropped 7 bases, with 16 bases sitting between them. Germline V gene lookup returns CDR1 SGDLS and CDR2 YYNGEE. Written as DNA, the CDR3 is TGTGCCAGCAGCGTCACAGCCTCGGACAGAAATTCACCCCTCCACTTT. It yields the protein CASSVTASDRNSPLHF.

About this clone itself: The same CDR3 arises from other DNA sequences in this sample as well. The V gene is TRBV5-6, the J gene TRBJ2-1, with D tentatively TRBD1 (5 bases). Germline CDR1 is SGHDT and CDR2 is YYEEEE. The germline V and J ends were trimmed by 2 bases and 5 bases, with 5 bases remaining between them. The CDR3 is 12 amino acids. The CDR3 nucleotides read TGTGCCAGCAGCTTAGGGGACAATGAGCAGTTCTTC. Translated, it gives CASSLGDNEQFF.

This clone was detected a few times. The DNA for the CDR3 is TGCAGCGTCTTGGGACAGGGGCGTCCGGGCACCTTC. Protein: CSVLGQGRPGTF. V usage is TRBV29-1 and J usage is TRBJ1-2; the match to TRBD1 covers 10 bases. V was pared by 6 bases and J by 13 bases, with 11 bases of the junction left unmatched. Looked up from germline, CDR1 is SQVTM and CDR2 is ANQGSEA. This CDR3 spans 12 amino acids.

The V and J genes are TRBV11-3 and TRBJ2-1, with D tentatively TRBD1 or TRBD2 (5 bases each). Germline lookup yields CDR1 SGHNT and CDR2 YENEEA. With 3 bases removed from V and 2 bases from J, the gap between germline ends came to 11 bases. The CDR3 loop spans 15 amino acids. CDR3 protein: CASSFTRGPYNEQFF. CDR3 nucleotide sequence: TGTGCCAGCAGCTTTACTAGGGGCCCCTACAATGAGCAGTTCTTC.

This clone has just one count. The gene calls are TRBV4-2 and TRBJ2-7, with D possibly matching TRBD2 (5 bases). V shed 6 bases and J shed 1 base, with 16 bases lying between them. The CDR3 consists of 15 residues. Germline loops: CDR1 LGHNA, CDR2 YNFKEQ. The CDR3 DNA reads as TGTGCCAGCAGAGAAACACTCGGGGAATCCTACGAGCAGTACTTC. Translated: CASRETLGESYEQYF.

The chain couples TRBV5-6 to TRBJ2-1; D may correspond to TRBD1 or TRBD2 (5 bases each). V lost 2 bases to trimming and J lost 5 bases, with 14 bases between them. Germline V lookup: CDR1 SGHDT, CDR2 YYEEEE. The CDR3 has 15 residues. This chain's CDR3 is CASSLWSGPNNEQFF. The CDR3 DNA reads TGTGCCAGCAGCTTATGGTCGGGGCCTAACAATGAGCAGTTCTTC.

This clone was seen only once. This sequence joins TRBV28 and TRBJ1-1; D gene unclear. This CDR3 comprises 15 residues. In germline, CDR1 is MDHEN, CDR2 SYDVKM. Trimming pared 2 bases from V and 0 bases from J, leaving 10 bases between. CDR3 DNA sequence: TGTGCCAGCAGTTTAGATCCATTCATGAACACTGAAGCTTTCTTT. Translating it yields CASSLDPFMNTEAFF.

The chain carries TRBV6-5 and TRBJ2-2; 8 nucleotides line up with TRBD1. The CDR3 has 16 amino acids. Trimming took 4 bases from V and 5 from J; bases not matched to a gene: 9. CDR1 and CDR2 from the germline V gene are MNHEY and SVGAGI. The CDR3 nucleotides are TGTGCCAGCAGTTGGCAGGGGGCATTGGCAACCGGGGAGCTGTTTTTT. It codes for CASSWQGALATGELFF.

Of note for this clone: Other nucleotide sequences in the sample specify the same CDR3. The V gene is TRBV4-3, the J gene TRBJ2-2; D gene uncertain. The germline CDR1 and CDR2 sequences are LGHNA and YSLEER. Between the trimmed V and J ends, which lost 6 bases and 1 base, there was a span of 9 bases. The CDR3 is 14 amino acids. The CDR3 nucleotides read TGCGCCAGCAGTCCGACTGTGAACACCGGGGAGCTGTTTTTT. It specifies CASSPTVNTGELFF.

This clone occurred once. The chain combines TRBV19 with TRBJ2-2; the D gene is possibly TRBD2 (5 bases). The ends were cut back, 0 bases at V and 5 bases at J, with 16 bases in the middle. The CDR3 is made up of 17 amino acids. Germline lookup yields CDR1 LNHDA and CDR2 SQIVND (reference sequence). CDR3 region: CASSIDLETRATGELFF. The CDR3 nucleotides are TGTGCCAGTAGTATAGACCTAGAGACGAGGGCTACCGGGGAGCTGTTTTTT.

V and J are TRBV7-6 and TRBJ2-5; D might be TRBD1 or TRBD2, each matching 5 bases. V was cut by 4 bases and J by 1 base, with 19 bases left in between. Germline V gene sequence: CDR1 SGHVS, CDR2 FNYEAQ. The CDR3 loop spans 17 amino acids. CDR3 coding DNA: TGTGCCAGCAGCTCCCTACTTTGGGGGTCGGGCCAAGAGACCCAGTACTTC. Translation: CASSSLLWGSGQETQYF.